This TCR beta chain came from a study of blood T cell repertoires in COVID-19. Across the study: The origin of the acute and convalescent COVID-19 samples was the United States, Italy and Spain. Sources were T cells, B-cell-depleted T cells, or PBMCs; the material itself was cDNA or gDNA.

Participants spanned ages about 18 to 95 years and resided in about 24 US areas. Participant-given clinical history determined each cohort assignment. Assay used: immunoSEQ multiplex PCR; TCRdb lists only in-frame clones, some missing. The sample holds about 210,000 clones, approximately 88% seen once. Germline V gene lookup returns CDR1 SNHLY and CDR2 FYNNEI. The CDR3 is 13 residues long. V was pared by 2 bases and J by 12 bases, with 8 bases of the junction left unmatched. This chain uses TRBV2 with TRBJ1-1, with 8 bases lining up with TRBD1. The source material was PBMCs or T cells enriched from blood (not recorded which). This sequence originates from a middle-aged woman with acute COVID-19. CDR3 DNA sequence: TGTGCCAGCAGTGAATCTTTGGACAGGGTTTCTTTCTTT. Translating gives CASSESLDRVSFF.